Listed here are 2 T cell receptor beta chains from one sample, sequenced in a study of T cells in narcolepsy. Profiling relied on immunoSEQ multiplex PCR, and the TCRdb table lists in-frame clones only, not all of them. Of tens of thousands of clones in the sample, around four fifths are singletons; the top ten hold around 0.9%. Sequenced material: CD45RA- memory CD4+ T cells from PBMCs. These receptor sequences come from a human donor with narcolepsy.

The genes are TRBV5-6 and TRBJ1-5, with 8 positions matching TRBD1. Per germline, CDR1 SGHDT and CDR2 YYEEEE. V dropped 4 bases and J dropped 4; count of bases not matched to a gene: 4. The CDR3 consists of 14 residues. The CDR3 region is CASSPGQENQPQHF. The CDR3 nucleotides read TGTGCCAGCAGCCCGGGACAGGAGAATCAGCCCCAGCATTTT.

The V call is TRBV6-5, the J call TRBJ2-1, with 8 bases aligning to TRBD2. Germline CDR1 reads MNHEY; CDR2 reads SVGAGI. CDR3 length: 15 residues. The V gene end was trimmed by 4 bases and the J gene end by 5 bases; junction bases not matched to a gene: 7. CDR3 amino acids: CASSSPRGGDNEQFF. The CDR3 DNA reads TGTGCCAGCAGTTCCCCCCGGGGGGGGGACAATGAGCAGTTCTTC.